This entry features one T cell receptor (beta chain) sequence. The data were obtained in a study of cytomegalovirus exposure and HLA in healthy donors. PCR involved 60 Vbeta and 13 Jbeta primers. Methods used by the authors: As a later analysis found, there were 60 million to 90 million unique TCR beta chains, of which around 9.9 million were shared. Sequencing was performed with immunoSEQ multiplex PCR; in TCRdb, only in-frame clones are kept and a portion is missing. Clonal size and the V and J genes are those of that table, whereas D and trimming came from the DNA. The repertoire holds 55,000 to 80,000 clones, with roughly 82% as singletons. V gave up 1 base and J gave up 7 bases, with 11 bases separating them. Per the germline V gene, CDR1 is LNHNV and CDR2 is YYDKDF (reference sequence). The CDR3 consists of 15 residues.

The material sequenced was PBMCs. This chain uses TRBV15 with TRBJ1-6, with D possibly being TRBD1 (6 bases). The receptor was derived from a man aged 70 or older in good health and CMV-seronegative. CDR3 sequence reads: CATSRGQGWNSPLHF. In DNA form, the CDR3 reads TGTGCCACCAGCAGAGGTCAGGGGTGGAATTCACCCCTCCACTTT.